The source of this T cell receptor (beta chain) is a study of T-cell reconstitution after alpha-beta-depleted transplantation in children. Study-wide points: TCRbeta diversity was high at day 60 in some patients (a result of surviving recipient T cells and thymic progenitors). Newly made T cells mostly supplied T-cell counts and diversity one year after transplant. Several hundred expanded graft clones reportedly gave rise to the alpha-beta T cells present about two months after transplant.

This clonotype came up a few times. Antigen: not known. This CDR3 is 13 amino acids long. In germline, CDR1 is DFQATT, CDR2 SNEGSKA (reference sequence). Trimming stripped 5 bases from V and 4 bases from J, with 12 bases between. This sample's TCRbeta library carried unique molecular identifier barcodes. TCRdb itself ran the PCR reads through MiXCR, one entry per CDR3 protein. Here the sample spans roughly 790,000 distinct CDR3 sequences, roughly 15% being singletons. The origin of this receptor is a male patient between 10 and 17 years old who had a stem cell transplant for acute lymphoblastic leukemia, so the T cells may come from the graft donor. The chain joins TRBV20-1 to TRBJ1-5, with D uncertain. Sequenced here: PBMCs, mostly from graft donor cells, sampled 360 days after TCRalphabeta/CD19-depleted stem cell transplant. This CDR3 reads CSARSYRNQPQHF. The CDR3 DNA follows: TGCAGTGCTCGAAGTTACCGGAATCAGCCCCAGCATTTT.